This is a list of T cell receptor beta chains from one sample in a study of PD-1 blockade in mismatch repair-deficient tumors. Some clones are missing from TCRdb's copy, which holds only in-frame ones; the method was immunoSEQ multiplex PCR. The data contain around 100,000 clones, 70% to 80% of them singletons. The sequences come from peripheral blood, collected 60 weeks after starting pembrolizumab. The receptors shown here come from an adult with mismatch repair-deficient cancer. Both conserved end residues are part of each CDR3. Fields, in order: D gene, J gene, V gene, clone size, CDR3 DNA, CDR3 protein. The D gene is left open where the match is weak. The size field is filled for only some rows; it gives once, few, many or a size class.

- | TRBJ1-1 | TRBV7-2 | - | TGTGCCAGCAGCTCGAGGGGGTCGTACACTGAAGCTTTCTTT | CASSSRGSYTEAFF
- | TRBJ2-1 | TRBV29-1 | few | TGCAGCATGGGCCAGGCGTACAATGAGCAGTTCTTC | CSMGQAYNEQFF
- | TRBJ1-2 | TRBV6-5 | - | TGTGCCAGTTCAACAGGGAATGGCTACACCTTC | CASSTGNGYTF
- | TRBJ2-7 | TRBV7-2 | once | TGTGCCAGCAGCTTAGCTGTGGCTAATCGCGAGCAGTACTTC | CASSLAVANREQYF
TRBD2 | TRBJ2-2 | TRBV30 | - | TGTGCCTGGAGGATTTGGACTAGCGGGAGGAAAACGAACACCGGGGAGCTGTTTTTT | CAWRIWTSGRKTNTGELFF
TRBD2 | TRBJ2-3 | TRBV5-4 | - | TGTGCCAGCAGCTTCGGACTAGCGGGTCCCACAGATACGCAGTATTTT | CASSFGLAGPTDTQYF
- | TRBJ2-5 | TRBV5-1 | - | TGCGCCAGCAGCGAACCAGGAGTAGCAATTCAAGAGACCCAGTACTTC | CASSEPGVAIQETQYF
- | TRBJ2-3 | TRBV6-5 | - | TGTGCCAGCAGGGTACTAGTCGGCGATACGCAGTATTTT | CASRVLVGDTQYF
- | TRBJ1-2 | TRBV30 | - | TGTGCCTGGAGTAGGCCCTGGACAGAGTCATACGGCTACACCTTC | CAWSRPWTESYGYTF
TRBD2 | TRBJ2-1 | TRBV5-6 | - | TGTGCCAGCAGCTTAGGCGGGAGCAATGAGCAGTTCTTC | CASSLGGSNEQFF
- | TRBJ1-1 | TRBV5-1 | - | TGCGCCAGCAGGTCTGGACAGAACACTGAAGCTTTCTTT | CASRSGQNTEAFF
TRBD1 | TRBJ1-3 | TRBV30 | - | TGTGCCTGGAGCAACTCCGGAGCCAGGGGGAGAGGTGGAAACACCATATATTTT | CAWSNSGARGRGGNTIYF
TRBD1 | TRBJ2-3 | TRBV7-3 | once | TGTGCCAGCAGCCAAACAGGGGGCGTGGCAGATACGCAGTATTTT | CASSQTGGVADTQYF
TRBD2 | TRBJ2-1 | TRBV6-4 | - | TGTGCCAGCAGTGAAAGCGGGGGCTCCTACAATGAGCAGTTCTTC | CASSESGGSYNEQFF
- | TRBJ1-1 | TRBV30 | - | TGTGCCTGGATCCCCAGGGTTGGGACTGAAGCTTTCTTT | CAWIPRVGTEAFF
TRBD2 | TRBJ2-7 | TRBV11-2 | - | TGTGCCAGCAGCTTGAGACTAGCGGGAAGCTACGAGCAGTACTTC | CASSLRLAGSYEQYF
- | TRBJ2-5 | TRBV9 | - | TGTGCCAGCAGCGTAGGTTTGTTCCAAGAGACCCAGTACTTC | CASSVGLFQETQYF
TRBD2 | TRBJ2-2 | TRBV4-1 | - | TGCGCCAGCAGCCAAGGGAGGGAGGGCCGCCCCGGGGAGCTGTTTTTT | CASSQGREGRPGELFF
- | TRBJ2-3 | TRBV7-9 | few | TGTGCCAGCAGCTTTATCGGTGGCGGGACAGATACGCAGTATTTT | CASSFIGGGTDTQYF
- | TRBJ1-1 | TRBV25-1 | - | TGTGCCAGCAGGGGACAGAACACTGAAGCTTTCTTT | CASRGQNTEAFF
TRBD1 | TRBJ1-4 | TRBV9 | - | TGTGCCAGCTCCCCGGGACAGGGTGCAACTAATGAAAAACTGTTTTTT | CASSPGQGATNEKLFF
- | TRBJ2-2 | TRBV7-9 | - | TGTGCCAGCAGCTTTAACCAGGGGAACACCGGGGAGCTGTTTTTT | CASSFNQGNTGELFF
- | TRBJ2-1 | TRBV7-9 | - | TGTGCCAGCAGCTTACAGCGGAATGAGCAGTTCTTC | CASSLQRNEQFF
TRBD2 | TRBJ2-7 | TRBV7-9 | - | TGTGCCAGCAGCTCCCGACCCCGCGGGGGGCCTGAGGTCGAGCAGTACTTC | CASSSRPRGGPEVEQYF
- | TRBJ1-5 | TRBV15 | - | TGTGCCACCAGCAGAGATCGAGCTCAGCCCCAGCATTTT | CATSRDRAQPQHF
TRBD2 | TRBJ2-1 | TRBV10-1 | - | TGCGCCAGCAGTAGGACTAGCGGGAGGAGCAACGACAATGAGCAGTTCTTC | CASSRTSGRSNDNEQFF
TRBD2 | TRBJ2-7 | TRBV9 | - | TGTGCCAGCAGCACCCGACTAGCGGGAGGGCCCCACGAGCAGTACTTC | CASSTRLAGGPHEQYF
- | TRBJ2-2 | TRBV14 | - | TGTGCCAGCAGCCAGTTTTTGACAGGGAACACCGGGGAGCTGTTTTTT | CASSQFLTGNTGELFF
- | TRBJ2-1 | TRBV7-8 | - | TGTGCCAGCAGCTCAGGCCCCCGATCCTACAATGAGCAGTTCTTC | CASSSGPRSYNEQFF
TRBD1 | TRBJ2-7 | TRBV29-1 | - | TGCAGCGTTTATCCCGGGACAGGGGACTACGAGCAGTACTTC | CSVYPGTGDYEQYF
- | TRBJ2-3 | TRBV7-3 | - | TGTGCCAGCAGCCCTACGAGGGGTGATACGCAGTATTTT | CASSPTRGDTQYF
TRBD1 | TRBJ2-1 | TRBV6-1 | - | TGTGCCAGCAGTCGACCGGGACAGGGCTACAATGAGCAGTTCTTC | CASSRPGQGYNEQFF
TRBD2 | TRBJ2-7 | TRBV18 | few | TGTGCCAGCTCGAGTACTGCAGCGGGAGGGTACGAGCAGTACTTC | CASSSTAAGGYEQYF
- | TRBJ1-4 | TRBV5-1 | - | TGCGCCAGCAGCTTGGCCACGGGGACTAATGAAAAACTGTTTTTT | CASSLATGTNEKLFF
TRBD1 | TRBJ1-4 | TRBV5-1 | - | TGCGCCAGCAGGATCGGGACAGGCAATGAAAAACTGTTTTTT | CASRIGTGNEKLFF
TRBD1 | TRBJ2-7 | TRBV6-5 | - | TGTGCCAGCACTACAGGACAGGGGTCCTACGAGCAGTACTTC | CASTTGQGSYEQYF